The next 26 T cell receptor beta chains were all read from a single sample in a study of response to subunit inactivated influenza vaccine. Via MiXCR, TCRdb re-called the RT-PCR reads, giving one row per CDR3 protein. The table has 550,000 to 800,000 distinct CDR3 sequences, about 15% seen once. The material sequenced was PBMCs from blood, taken less than 15 days before vaccination. Source of these receptors: a man aged 50 to 60 who received an inactivated influenza vaccine.

There are many counts of this clonotype. The chain has TRBV12-3 or TRBV12-4 and TRBJ2-1; D gene unclear. V lost 1 base to trimming and J lost 8 bases, with 6 bases between them. The CDR3 consists of 12 residues. In nucleotides, the CDR3 is TGTGCCAGCAGTTTAGGATGGGATGAGCAGTTCTTC. Its translation: CASSLGWDEQFF.

This clonotype appeared a few times. The genes are TRBV12-3 or TRBV12-4 and TRBJ2-3; tentative D call: TRBD1 (6 bases). The length of the CDR3 is 14 residues. The ends were cut back, 4 bases at V and 5 bases at J, with 13 bases in the middle. The DNA of the CDR3 is TGTGCCAGCAGTTGGTTCAGGGGTAAAGATACGCAGTATTTT. Translating gives CASSWFRGKDTQYF.

The chain recombines TRBV11-2 with TRBJ2-4; 8 nucleotides line up with TRBD1. The CDR3 is made up of 14 amino acids. CDR1 SGHAT and CDR2 FQNNGV come from the germline V gene. The junction had 4 bases not matched to a gene; V was cut back by 5 bases and J by 4 bases. DNA for the CDR3: TGTGCCAGCAGCCCGCGGACAGGGAAAAACATTCAGTACTTC. Residues: CASSPRTGKNIQYF.

The J gene is TRBJ2-7, the V gene TRBV6-1; TRBD2 aligns across 9 bases. The CDR3 has 14 amino acids. V lost 5 bases, J lost 5 bases, and 7 bases stayed unmatched. CDR1 is MNHNS and CDR2 is SASEGT in the germline V gene. This chain's CDR3 is CASSPKREANEQYF. CDR3 in DNA: TGTGCCAGCAGTCCAAAGCGGGAGGCCAACGAGCAGTACTTC.

The gene calls are TRBV5-1 and TRBJ2-3, with a possible D match to TRBD2 (6 bases). Deletions cut 5 bases from V and 0 bases from J, with 16 bases between. The CDR3 length is 16 residues. Germline V gene data show CDR1 as SGHRS and CDR2 as YFSETQ. The DNA of the CDR3 is TGCGCCAGCAGTCCCCCGGGCGGGGCTAGCACAGATACGCAGTATTTT. It translates to CASSPPGGASTDTQYF.

The table lists this clonotype with a few counts. This chain links TRBV25-1 with TRBJ2-7, with 8 bases lining up with TRBD2. This CDR3 has 14 amino acids. CDR1 and CDR2 (germline): MGHDK, SYGVNS. V lost 6 bases and J lost 5; bases outside the gene matches: 9. CDR3 bases: TGTGCCAGCAGCCGGGAGGGGGGTTACAACGAGCAGTACTTC. The encoded protein is CASSREGGYNEQYF.

The chain carries TRBV11-2 and TRBJ2-3; D perhaps matches TRBD2 (5 bases). The CDR3 runs to 16 residues. CDR1 SGHAT and CDR2 FQNNGV come from the germline V gene. The germline V and J ends were trimmed by 1 base and 3 bases, with 14 bases remaining between them. The CDR3 sequence: CASSLGTRLGTDTQYF. CDR3 bases: TGTGCCAGCAGCTTAGGCACTAGACTGGGGACAGATACGCAGTATTTT.

The V gene is TRBV7-2, the J gene TRBJ2-7, with 8 bases matching TRBD1. V trimming: 3 bases; J trimming: 1 base; junction bases outside the gene matches: 8. The CDR3 totals 16 residues. CDR1 SGHTA and CDR2 FQGNSA come from the germline V gene. CDR3 coding DNA: TGTGCCAGCAGCTTGGATGGGACAGGTTATTCCTACGAGCAGTACTTC. This sequence encodes CASSLDGTGYSYEQYF.

The V call is TRBV6-5, the J call TRBJ1-5, with D unclear. Germline-derived CDR1 and CDR2 are MNHEY and SVGAGI. Trimming removed 3 bases from V and 2 bases from J, with 8 bases in between. The CDR3 runs 14 residues. In DNA, the CDR3 is TGTGCCAGCAGTTATCGAGTTGGCAATCAGCCCCAGCATTTT. Translated: CASSYRVGNQPQHF.

The CDR3, as DNA: TGCAGTGCTGCCGGGTCTCCTAGCTCCTACGAGCAGTACTTC. It encodes CSAAGSPSSYEQYF. The chain employs TRBV20-1 and TRBJ2-7, with D hard to call. From germline, CDR1 is DFQATT and CDR2 SNEGSKA (reference sequence). There are 14 residues in the CDR3. V lost 5 bases and J 0 bases, leaving 14 bases between the germline ends.

The gene calls are TRBV19 and TRBJ2-4; possible D gene TRBD2, 6 bases. The V end lost 3 bases, the J end lost 7 bases, and 16 bases lay between the germline ends. In germline, CDR1 is LNHDA, CDR2 SQIVND (reference sequence). The CDR3 extends over 15 amino acids. The CDR3 is CASSMEGPTYNIQYF. In nucleotides, the CDR3 is TGTGCCAGTAGTATGGAGGGCCCCACCTATAACATTCAGTACTTC.

The chain uses TRBV20-1 and TRBJ2-3, with 7 bases matching TRBD2. V trimming: 7 bases; J trimming: 2 bases; junction bases outside the gene matches: 12. The germline V gene has CDR1 DFQATT and CDR2 SNEGSKA (reference sequence). The CDR3 extends over 15 amino acids. In DNA, the CDR3 is TGCAGTGGGGCCCTAGCGGCGTTTTCCACAGATACGCAGTATTTT. It translates to CSGALAAFSTDTQYF.

The chain couples TRBV5-1 to TRBJ1-2; 10 nucleotides match TRBD1. The CDR3 has 14 residues. CDR1 is SGHRS, CDR2 YFSETQ, per germline. V lost 0 bases, J lost 8 bases, and 4 bases stayed unmatched. The CDR3 DNA is TGCGCCAGCAGCTTGGGGGACAGGGGAGAAGGCTACACCTTC. Translating it yields CASSLGDRGEGYTF.

This clonotype was seen a few times. This chain links TRBV30 with TRBJ2-6, with 9 bases that match TRBD1. Germline CDR1 reads GTSNPN; CDR2 reads SVGIG (reference sequence). This CDR3 contains 18 residues. Losses at the gene ends were 1 base for V and 0 bases for J; bases not matched to a gene: 7. CDR3 loop: CAWSGHRGPSSGANVLTF. For the CDR3, the DNA is TGTGCCTGGAGTGGGCACAGGGGGCCGAGCTCTGGGGCCAACGTCCTGACTTTC.

This clonotype was counted only a few times. The gene calls are TRBV2 and TRBJ2-2; maybe TRBD2 (6 bases). The V and J ends lost 7 bases and 1 base respectively, with 10 bases between them. Per the germline V gene, CDR1 is SNHLY and CDR2 is FYNNEI. This CDR3 comprises 14 residues. The CDR3 here is CASKLAVNTGELFF. In nucleotides, the CDR3 is TGTGCCAGCAAACTAGCTGTGAACACCGGGGAGCTGTTTTTT.

The chain uses TRBV6-5 and TRBJ2-5; tentatively, D is TRBD1 (5 bases). Germline values: CDR1 MNHEY, CDR2 SVGAGI. CDR3 length equals 15 residues. V was trimmed by 2 bases and J by 7 bases, leaving 17 bases between them. CDR3 coding DNA: TGTGCCAGCAGTTACGGGGCCCAGAATTCTGGGACCCAGTACTTC. Protein: CASSYGAQNSGTQYF.

The genes are TRBV2 and TRBJ2-7; 10 bases are a match to TRBD1. The CDR3 spans 12 residues. Germline trimming cut 7 bases from V and 6 bases from J; bases unmatched to any gene: 3. Germline loops: CDR1 SNHLY, CDR2 FYNNEI. CDR3 residues: CASKGQGFEQYF. The DNA for the CDR3 is TGTGCCAGCAAGGGACAGGGGTTCGAGCAGTACTTC.

This clonotype was observed a handful of times. At one end the junction does not follow the germline gene, possibly because of a read error. In nucleotides, the CDR3 is TGCAGTGCTATGAGCCTCCGGGGCCCCTCCGACGAGCAGTACTTC. It codes for CSAMSLRGPSDEQYF. The rearrangement links TRBV20-1 to TRBJ2-7, with D perhaps TRBD1 or TRBD2 (5 bases each). The CDR3 extends over 15 amino acids. CDR1 is DFQATT, CDR2 SNEGSKA, per germline (reference sequence).

This clonotype was observed a few times. The chain links TRBV7-9 to TRBJ1-2; TRBD1 agrees at 10 bases. The CDR3 covers 14 residues. CDR1 and CDR2 (germline): SEHNR, FQNEAQ (reference sequence). V trimming: 8 bases; J trimming: 7 bases; junction bases outside the gene matches: 10. CDR3 sequence reads: CASVPGTGELGYTF. The CDR3 DNA sequence: TGTGCCAGCGTACCCGGGACAGGGGAACTTGGCTACACCTTC.

This clonotype occurred many times. The chain combines TRBV4-1 with TRBJ2-1; D unresolved. V was pared by 4 bases and J by 3 bases, with 10 bases between. This CDR3 is built from 14 residues. Germline-derived CDR1 and CDR2 are MGHRA and YSYEKL. The CDR3 sequence is CASSPTGSYNEQFF. The CDR3 region has the DNA TGCGCCAGCAGCCCCACGGGCAGCTACAATGAGCAGTTCTTC.

CDR3 in DNA: TGTGCCAGCAGTTTAGTAGCGGGGGAAGTATTTCTCGGCACAGATACGCAGTATTTT. It translates to CASSLVAGEVFLGTDTQYF. The rearrangement uses TRBV12-3 or TRBV12-4 and TRBJ2-3; 9 bases are a match to TRBD2. The CDR3 has 19 residues. The ends lost 1 base at V and 1 base at J; junction bases unmatched: 12.

This rearrangement joins TRBV25-1 to TRBJ2-6; D perhaps matches TRBD2 (6 bases). The V gene's germline CDR1 is MGHDK and CDR2 SYGVNS. CDR3 size: 18 residues. The ends were cut back, 1 base at V and 2 bases at J, with 15 bases in the middle. CDR3 in amino acids: CASSELGGSRTGANVLTF. The CDR3 bases are TGTGCCAGCAGTGAATTGGGGGGATCAAGGACTGGGGCCAACGTCCTGACTTTC. Drawing the rest from reference TRBV25-1 and TRBJ2-6, the complete variable domain is EADIYQTPRYLVIGTGKKITLECSQTMGHDKMYWYQQDPGMELHLIHYSYGVNSTEKGDLSSESTVSRIRTEHFPLTLESARPSHTSQYLCASSELGGSRTGANVLTFGAGSRLTVL.

This clonotype has just a few counts. The chain links TRBV5-5 to TRBJ1-2, with a weak D call TRBD1 (6 bases). CDR1 is SGHKS, CDR2 YYEKEE, per germline (reference sequence). Between the trimmed V and J ends, which lost 0 bases and 4 bases, there was a span of 13 bases. This CDR3 is 15 amino acids long. CDR3 bases: TGTGCCAGCAGCTTGGGGGGGGCAGGCCTCTATGGCTACACCTTC. The encoded protein is CASSLGGAGLYGYTF.

This clonotype appeared many times. The chain carries TRBV11-2 and TRBJ2-5; 10 positions match TRBD2. V lost 2 bases, J lost 3 bases, and 0 bases stayed unmatched. Germline CDR1 SGHAT, CDR2 FQNNGV. The CDR3 totals 14 residues. The CDR3 spells CASSLLAGEETQYF. CDR3 nucleotide sequence: TGTGCCAGCAGCTTACTAGCGGGGGAAGAGACCCAGTACTTC.

At least ten counts were recorded for this clonotype. V is TRBV7-9 and J is TRBJ2-7; D might be TRBD2 (6 bases). The CDR3 consists of 13 residues. Trimming removed 1 base from V and 3 bases from J, with 7 bases in between. Germline V gene data show CDR1 as SEHNR and CDR2 as FQNEAQ (reference sequence). In DNA, the CDR3 is TGTGCCAGCAGCTTAGGGGACTTCTACGAGCAGTACTTC. Translating it yields CASSLGDFYEQYF.

CDR3 DNA sequence: TGTGCCACCAGCACGATGGACAGGTCATATTCACCCCTCCACTTT. Translation: CATSTMDRSYSPLHF. The chain links TRBV15 to TRBJ1-6, with 7 bases aligning to TRBD1. The CDR3 contains 15 residues. Germline V gene sequence: CDR1 LNHNV, CDR2 YYDKDF (reference sequence). V shed 4 bases and J 8 bases; nucleotides not matched to a gene: 8. Using reference TRBV15 and TRBJ1-6 for the parts outside the CDR3, the full variable domain is DAMVIQNPRYQVTQFGKPVTLSCSQTLNHNVMYWYQQKSSQAPKLLFHYYDKDFNNEADTPDNFQSRRPNTSFCFLDIRSPGLGDTAMYLCATSTMDRSYSPLHFGNGTRLTVT.